Following are 23 T cell receptor beta chains from one sample sequenced in a study of CD8+CD57+ T cells in acquired aplastic anemia. The template used for profiling TCR beta VDJ and CDR3 was genomic DNA. One entry per CDR3 protein results from TCRdb running MiXCR on the reads. The repertoire includes approximately 200,000 distinct CDR3 sequences, roughly 57% of them detected once, and around 32% sits in the top ten. What was sequenced was sorted CD4+, CD8+, or CD8+CD57+ T cells (not recorded which) from PBMCs. Receptors originate from a human donor in good health.

The CDR3 sequence is CASSHLRQGKDEQYF. The CDR3 nucleotides are TGTGCCAGCAGCCACCTTCGACAGGGGAAGGACGAGCAGTACTTC. The V call is TRBV9, the J call TRBJ2-7, with 8 bases fitting TRBD1. Per the germline V gene, CDR1 is SGDLS and CDR2 is YYNGEE. J gave up 5 bases and V 4 bases, and 11 bases lay outside the gene matches. CDR3 size: 15 residues.

V is TRBV29-1 and J is TRBJ2-7; 8 bases fit TRBD1. Germline loops: CDR1 SQVTM, CDR2 ANQGSEA. Trimming removed 7 bases from V and 6 bases from J; junction bases left unmatched: 11. This CDR3 region has 13 residues. The CDR3 DNA reads TGCAGCGCCAGGGACAGGTCGGTGGTCGAGCAGTACTTC. It yields the protein CSARDRSVVEQYF.

A few counts support this clonotype. This chain uses TRBV27 with TRBJ2-7; 9 bases map to TRBD1. Per germline, CDR1 MNHEY and CDR2 SMNVEV (reference sequence). This CDR3 spans 13 amino acids. J lost 5 bases, V lost 4 bases, and 3 bases had no gene match. The CDR3 nucleotides are TGTGCCAGCAGTTCGGGACAGGGCAACGAGCAGTACTTC. Translation gives CASSSGQGNEQYF.

In the case of this clonotype: A much larger clonotype is one base distant, so this may be a read error. V is TRBV5-8 and J is TRBJ2-2, with D possibly matching TRBD1 (5 bases). The V gene lost 6 bases and the J gene lost 0 bases, with 15 bases spanning the gap. Germline CDR1 is SGHTS and CDR2 is YDEGEE. The CDR3 spans 16 residues. In nucleotides, the CDR3 is TGTGCCAGCATCGACAGACAAAGCGCGAACACCGGGGAGCTGTTTTTT. As protein: CASIDRQSANTGELFF.

Details on this clonotype: Germline and junction disagree at one end, which may indicate a read error. This chain joins TRBV10-1 and TRBJ2-3, with a possible D match to TRBD2 (6 bases). The CDR3 spans 14 residues. Germline CDR1 WNHNN, CDR2 SYGVQD (reference sequence). The CDR3 region is CASGGVPSLDTQYF. CDR3 sequence (DNA): TGCGCCAGCGGAGGGGTCCCGTCTTTGGATACGCAGTACTTT.

The rearrangement links TRBV7-3 to TRBJ2-7; no definite D call. The germline gives CDR1 SGHTA, CDR2 FQGTGA. This CDR3 is 13 amino acids long. The V gene lost 5 bases and the J gene lost 3 bases, with 11 bases spanning the gap. CDR3 sequence reads: CASSDGKIYEQYF. The DNA for the CDR3 is TGTGCCAGCAGCGATGGGAAGATCTACGAGCAGTACTTC.

This clonotype was observed a single time. The chain has TRBV7-6 and TRBJ1-5; unclear D gene. Germline V gene sequence: CDR1 SGHVS, CDR2 FNYEAQ. V was pared by 5 bases and J by 7 bases, with 18 bases between. The CDR3 is 15 amino acids. CDR3 coding DNA: TGTGCCAGCAGCAGGGAGGGAGCGGGAGGGCAGCCCCAGCATTTT. It is translated as CASSREGAGGQPQHF.

The table lists this clonotype with many counts. CDR3 protein: CASSYGVYGANVLTF. The CDR3 DNA reads TGTGCCAGCAGTTACGGCGTCTATGGGGCCAACGTCCTGACTTTC. V gene TRBV6-5 combines with J gene TRBJ2-6; D unclear. V gave up 2 bases and J gave up 3 bases, with 8 bases separating them. Germline CDR1 reads MNHEY; CDR2 reads SVGAGI. This CDR3 has 15 residues.

This chain connects TRBV6-5 to TRBJ2-7, with 10 positions matching TRBD2. CDR3 length: 16 residues. The junction had 8 bases not matched to a gene; V was cut back by 0 bases and J by 6 bases. Germline CDR1 reads MNHEY; CDR2 reads SVGAGI. The CDR3 DNA follows: TGTGCCAGCAGTTACTCGGTCACTAGCGGGGACACCGAGCAGTACTTC. It specifies CASSYSVTSGDTEQYF.

About this clonotype itself: At one of its ends the junction is not consistent with the germline gene, which may arise from a read error. This chain joins TRBV7-7 and TRBJ2-7; tentatively, D is TRBD1 (6 bases). This CDR3 comprises 13 residues. Germline V gene lookup returns CDR1 SSHAT and CDR2 FNYEAQ (reference sequence). Here the CDR3 reads CASSLKQGYEQYF. DNA for the CDR3: TGTGCTAGCAGCCTGAAACAGGGATACGAGCAGTACTTC. Full variable domain (remainder filled in from reference TRBV7-7 and TRBJ2-7): GAGVSQSPRYKVTKRGQDVTLRCDPISSHATLYWYQQALGQGPEFLTYFNYEAQPDKSGLPSDRFSAERPEGSISTLTIQRTEQRDSAMYRCASSLKQGYEQYFGPGTRLTVT.

The chain employs TRBV5-1 and TRBJ2-7, with 11 bases identical to TRBD2. V was clipped by 8 bases and J by 4 bases; unmatched bases: 8. The CDR3 has 14 residues. The germline V gene encodes CDR1 SGHRS and CDR2 YFSETQ. CDR3 bases: TGCGCCAGTGCAAAGACTAGCGGGACATACGAGCAGTACTTC. This encodes CASAKTSGTYEQYF. The full variable domain, its missing parts supplied by reference TRBV5-1 and TRBJ2-7, is KAGVTQTPRYLIKTRGQQVTLSCSPISGHRSVSWYQQTPGQGLQFLFEYFSETQRNKGNFPGRFSGRQFSNSRSEMNVSTLELGDSALYLCASAKTSGTYEQYFGPGTRLTVT.

V gene TRBV19 combines with J gene TRBJ2-5; no clear D. The DNA end lines up better with TRBJ2-7; the J call may be wrong. CDR3 length: 12 residues. From germline, CDR1 is LNHDA and CDR2 SQIVND (reference sequence). The CDR3 DNA sequence: TGTGCCAGTAGTAGTACCCCATCCGAGCAGTACTTC. This codes for CASSSTPSEQYF.

Note on this clonotype: At one boundary the junction diverges from the germline segment, which might be a read error. V usage is TRBV7-2 and J usage is TRBJ2-5; D remains ambiguous. Germline loops: CDR1 SGHTA, CDR2 FQGNSA. The CDR3 sequence is 12 residues long. The CDR3 DNA follows: TGTGCCAGCAGCTGGAGAAGCGAGACCAAGTACTTC. Its translation: CASSWRSETKYF.

The rearrangement joins TRBV2 to TRBJ2-3, with 10 bases aligning to TRBD2. The CDR3 has 15 residues. From germline, CDR1 is SNHLY and CDR2 FYNNEI. The J segment lost 5 bases and the V segment lost 6 bases, leaving 8 bases of the junction unmatched. For the CDR3, the DNA is TGTGCCAGCAGCCCTAGCGGGGGCCGAGAAGATACGCAGTATTTT. Protein product: CASSPSGGREDTQYF.

The CDR3 nucleotides read TGTGCCAGCACCGCGACAGGGGACGGGGAGCTGTTTTTT. This encodes CASTATGDGELFF. V usage is TRBV12-3 or TRBV12-4 and J usage is TRBJ2-2, with 8 nucleotides matching TRBD1. The CDR3 extends over 13 amino acids. The junction had 5 bases not matched to a gene; V was cut back by 7 bases and J by 7 bases.

V gene TRBV6-6 combines with J gene TRBJ2-3; the D gene could be TRBD1 or TRBD2 (5 bases each). The length of the CDR3 is 12 residues. V dropped 5 bases and J dropped 5 bases, with 8 bases sitting between them. Germline-derived CDR1 and CDR2 are MNHNY and SVGAGI (reference sequence). The DNA for the CDR3 is TGTGCCAGCAGTCGGGACGAAGATACGCAGTATTTT. Its protein product is CASSRDEDTQYF.

CDR3 amino acids: CASSLPDPLGGYTF. The CDR3 DNA is TGCGCCAGCAGCTTGCCCGACCCTCTGGGCGGCTACACCTTC. The rearrangement uses TRBV5-1 and TRBJ1-2; D is undetermined. CDR1 is SGHRS, CDR2 YFSETQ, per germline. CDR3 size: 14 residues. The V and J ends lost 1 base and 8 bases respectively, with 15 bases between them.

The chain combines TRBV10-3 with TRBJ2-3; 9 bases are shared with TRBD2. J lost 3 bases, V lost 4 bases, and 8 bases had no gene match. Germline V gene data show CDR1 as ENHRY and CDR2 as SYGVKD. The CDR3 is made up of 16 amino acids. The CDR3 nucleotides are TGTGCCATCAGTGGACTGAGCGGGGGGACTACAGATACGCAGTATTTT. Residues: CAISGLSGGTTDTQYF.

The sample holds many counts of this clonotype. The chain combines TRBV12-3 or TRBV12-4 with TRBJ2-5; the match to TRBD1 covers 7 bases. This CDR3 is built from 14 residues. Trimming took 5 bases from V and 3 from J; bases not matched to a gene: 6. The chain's CDR3 is CASSQYGTEETQYF. CDR3 sequence (DNA): TGTGCCAGCAGTCAATACGGGACAGAAGAGACCCAGTACTTC.

The rearrangement links TRBV29-1 to TRBJ1-2, with TRBD1 matching 9 bases. V dropped 6 bases and J dropped 3; count of bases not matched to a gene: 2. CDR3 length equals 12 residues. Germline CDR1 is SQVTM and CDR2 is ANQGSEA. The CDR3 DNA sequence: TGCAGCGTCACAGGGGGCGACTATGGCTACACCTTC. This encodes CSVTGGDYGYTF.

This chain uses TRBV9 with TRBJ2-7; D is unclear. Trimming removed 3 bases from V and 0 bases from J, with 7 bases in between. The CDR3 covers 13 residues. From germline, CDR1 is SGDLS and CDR2 YYNGEE. CDR3 residues: CASSAGHSYEQYF. The CDR3 nucleotides read TGTGCCAGCAGCGCTGGTCACTCCTACGAGCAGTACTTC.

The sample holds a few counts of this clonotype. This rearrangement joins TRBV6-1 to TRBJ2-7; 9 nucleotides line up with TRBD2. The CDR3 is made up of 13 amino acids. Germline trimming cut 9 bases from V and 1 base from J; bases unmatched to any gene: 4. Germline V lookup: CDR1 MNHNS, CDR2 SASEGT. In nucleotides, the CDR3 is TGTGCCAGTGCTAGCGGGGTATCCTACGAGCAGTACTTC. Protein sequence: CASASGVSYEQYF.

The genes are TRBV10-3 and TRBJ1-2; no clear D gene. V was cut by 3 bases and J by 7 bases, with 6 bases left in between. The CDR3 sequence is 11 residues long. The germline CDR1 and CDR2 sequences are ENHRY and SYGVKD. CDR3: CAISDVGGYTF. In nucleotides, the CDR3 is TGTGCCATCAGTGACGTAGGTGGCTACACCTTC.